Listed here are 19 T cell receptor beta chains from one sample, sequenced in a study of T cell clusters in autoimmune cytopenias. Approximately 40,000 genome equivalents of blood DNA were amplified for TRB. One tube held mixed TRB-A and TRB-B primer pools for touch-down PCR. TCRdb processed the multiplex PCR reads again and assigns one entry to each CDR3 protein, with no DNA. In all, the sample yields more than 1,200 distinct CDR3 sequences. Sequenced material: peripheral blood. The source is a human donor with an autoimmune cytopenia or autoimmune hepatitis (not recorded which).

This clonotype ranks as medium-sized in terms of frequency. The rearrangement joins TRBV27 to TRBJ2-3. Germline lookup yields CDR1 MNHEY and CDR2 SMNVEV (reference sequence). The CDR3 spans 15 residues. The chain's CDR3 is CASSFRFTSTDTQYF.

This clonotype is identified as medium-sized from frequency. This chain uses TRBV27 with TRBJ1-3. The CDR3 consists of 15 residues. Germline values: CDR1 MNHEY, CDR2 SMNVEV (reference sequence). The CDR3 sequence is CASSLSRGAGNTIYF.

The V and J genes are TRBV10-1 and TRBJ2-3; with no DNA, the TCRdb D assignment of TRBD1 cannot be verified. The length of the CDR3 is 19 residues. CDR1 is WNHNN, CDR2 SYGVQD, per germline (reference sequence). CDR3 sequence reads: CASSEGRGAELWDADTQYF.

The rearrangement links TRBV5-1 to TRBJ2-6. The CDR3 spans 13 residues. Germline loops: CDR1 SGHRS, CDR2 YFSETQ. This CDR3 is CASRDAGANVLTF. Drawing the rest from reference TRBV5-1 and TRBJ2-6, the complete variable domain is KAGVTQTPRYLIKTRGQQVTLSCSPISGHRSVSWYQQTPGQGLQFLFEYFSETQRNKGNFPGRFSGRQFSNSRSEMNVSTLELGDSALYLCASRDAGANVLTFGAGSRLTVL.

Frequency places this clonotype as medium-sized (0.01 to 0.1%). This rearrangement joins TRBV5-6 to TRBJ1-6; the TCRdb call, TRBD1, lacks DNA for checking. This CDR3 spans 15 amino acids. CDR1 and CDR2 from the germline V gene are SGHDT and YYEEEE. CDR3 residues: CASSLGTAYNSPLHF.

This chain joins TRBV19 and TRBJ1-5. The CDR3 contains 13 residues. The germline CDR1 and CDR2 sequences are LNHDA and SQIVND (reference sequence). CDR3 sequence reads: CASSISFLKPQHF.

This clonotype is called medium-sized based on its frequency. CDR3 residues: CASSLHSNEQFF. The chain joins TRBV6-2 or TRBV6-3 to TRBJ2-1. The germline V gene has CDR1 MNHEY and CDR2 SVGEGT. The CDR3 sequence is 12 residues long.

This clonotype registers medium-sized by frequency. The rearrangement links TRBV7-9 to TRBJ1-2. This CDR3 has 13 residues. Germline lookup yields CDR1 SEHNR and CDR2 FQNEAQ (reference sequence). The CDR3 is CASRESNPYGYTF.

This clonotype registers large by frequency. The chain combines TRBV6-5 with TRBJ2-2; absent DNA, TCRdb's TRBD1 call cannot be checked. Germline values: CDR1 MNHEY, CDR2 SVGAGI. The CDR3 is made up of 14 amino acids. The CDR3 sequence: CASSRRPWDGELFF.

Its frequency marks this clonotype as medium-sized. The genes are TRBV6-5 and TRBJ2-6; TCRdb calls TRBD1, which cannot be checked without DNA. Per the germline V gene, CDR1 is MNHEY and CDR2 is SVGAGI. CDR3 length: 18 residues. CDR3 sequence: CASIKTGQGVGGANVLTF.

CDR3 sequence reads: CASSQDRLNTGELFF. V is TRBV5-4 and J is TRBJ2-2. Germline CDR1 reads SGHNT; CDR2 reads YYREEE (reference sequence). This CDR3 has 15 residues.

This clonotype is labeled medium-sized (0.01 to 0.1%) based on frequency. This chain links TRBV6-5 with TRBJ2-1; TCRdb names TRBD1, which stays unverified in the absence of DNA. CDR1 is MNHEY and CDR2 is SVGAGI in the germline V gene. This CDR3 is built from 15 residues. The CDR3 reads CASSYSGGLGDEQFF.

Judged by frequency, this clonotype is medium-sized. The V and J genes are TRBV6-5 and TRBJ1-1. The CDR3 runs 14 residues. CDR1 is MNHEY and CDR2 is SVGAGI in the germline V gene. The CDR3: CASSLTDGNTEAFF.

Judged by frequency, this clonotype is medium-sized. V and J are TRBV7-6 and TRBJ2-7; TCRdb's assignment of TRBD1 cannot be checked, as there is no DNA. This CDR3 is 14 amino acids long. Germline loops: CDR1 SGHVS, CDR2 FNYEAQ. The CDR3 region is CASSLPGQGVEQYF.

This clonotype ranks as medium-sized in terms of frequency. CDR3: CASSLAGSPHEQYF. This chain links TRBV5-1 with TRBJ2-7. The CDR3 covers 14 residues. Germline CDR1 reads SGHRS; CDR2 reads YFSETQ.

According to its frequency, this clonotype is medium-sized (0.01 to 0.1%). The chain carries TRBV6-5 and TRBJ1-3; absent DNA, TCRdb's TRBD1 call cannot be checked. CDR3 length equals 19 residues. The V gene's germline CDR1 is MNHEY and CDR2 SVGAGI. CDR3 sequence: CASSYSFLTGTGHGNTIYF.

This clonotype shows up as medium-sized by frequency. The chain is built from TRBV5-6 and TRBJ2-7; TCRdb's D call of TRBD1 is untestable without DNA. The CDR3 covers 15 residues. Germline V gene lookup returns CDR1 SGHDT and CDR2 YYEEEE. CDR3 region: CASSQLGTGGFEQYF.

By frequency, this clonotype registers medium-sized. This chain links TRBV6-5 with TRBJ2-2; TCRdb selects TRBD2, and the lack of DNA leaves this call unchecked. The germline V gene encodes CDR1 MNHEY and CDR2 SVGAGI. The CDR3 loop spans 15 amino acids. The CDR3 loop reads CASSLADGYTGELFF.

V gene TRBV27 combines with J gene TRBJ1-1; there is no DNA to check the TCRdb D call of TRBD1. There are 14 residues in the CDR3. The V gene's germline CDR1 is MNHEY and CDR2 SMNVEV (reference sequence). CDR3: CASSSRQGWTEAFF.